This TCR beta chain was captured in a study of CD8 T cells in ankylosing spondylitis. Study observations and caveats: Those disease-linked clones were CD8+; they were also relatively rare in peripheral blood. A TCR beta motif of eight highly homologous variants appeared characteristic of ankylosing spondylitis blood. Reports of some motif variants in reactive arthritis synovial fluid and blood predate this one.

This clonotype occurred once. No antigen is known for it. There are 15 residues in the CDR3. V lost 6 bases to trimming and J lost 0 bases; unmatched junction nucleotides: 8. From germline, CDR1 is MNHEY and CDR2 SMNVEV (reference sequence). Using quantitative 5'-RACE with molecular barcodes, the authors made TCR beta libraries. TCRdb analysed the 5' RACE reads with MiXCR anew, one entry per CDR3 protein. The profile shows around 150,000 distinct CDR3 sequences, around 45% of them singletons. The sequenced material came from synovial fluid, either unsorted or a sorted T cell fraction (not recorded which). This chain connects TRBV27 to TRBJ2-7, with 7 nucleotides matching TRBD1. The source of this sequence is a male donor with ankylosing spondylitis. The CDR3 reads CASSFGQVLSYEQYF. The CDR3 DNA reads as TGTGCCAGCAGCTTCGGACAGGTCCTCTCCTACGAGCAGTACTTC.